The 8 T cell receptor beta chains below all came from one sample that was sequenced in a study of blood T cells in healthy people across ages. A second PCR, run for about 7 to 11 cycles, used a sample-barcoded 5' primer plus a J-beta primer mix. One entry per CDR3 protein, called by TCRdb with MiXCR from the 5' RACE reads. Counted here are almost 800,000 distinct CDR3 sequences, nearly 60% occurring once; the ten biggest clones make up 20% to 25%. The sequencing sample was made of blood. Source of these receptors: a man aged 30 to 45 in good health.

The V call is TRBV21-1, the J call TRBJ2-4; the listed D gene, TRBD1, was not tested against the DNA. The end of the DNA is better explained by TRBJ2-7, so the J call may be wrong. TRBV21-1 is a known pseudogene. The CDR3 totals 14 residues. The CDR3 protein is CASSNGTVAYEQYF. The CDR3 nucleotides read TGTGCCAGCAGCAACGGGACGGTCGCCTACGAGCAGTACTTC.

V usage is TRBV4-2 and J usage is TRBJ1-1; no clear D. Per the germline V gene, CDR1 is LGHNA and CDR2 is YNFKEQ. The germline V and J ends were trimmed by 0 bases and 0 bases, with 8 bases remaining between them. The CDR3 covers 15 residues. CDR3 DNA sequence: TGTGCCAGCAGCCAAGAAAGGAGGATGAACACTGAAGCTTTCTTT. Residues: CASSQERRMNTEAFF.

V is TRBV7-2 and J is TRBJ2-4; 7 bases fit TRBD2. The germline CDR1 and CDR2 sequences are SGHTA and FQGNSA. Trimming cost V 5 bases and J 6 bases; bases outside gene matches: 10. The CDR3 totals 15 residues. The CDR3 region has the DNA TGTGCCAGCAGCAGAGGGAGGGAGAGGCGAAACATTCAGTACTTC. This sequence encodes CASSRGRERRNIQYF.

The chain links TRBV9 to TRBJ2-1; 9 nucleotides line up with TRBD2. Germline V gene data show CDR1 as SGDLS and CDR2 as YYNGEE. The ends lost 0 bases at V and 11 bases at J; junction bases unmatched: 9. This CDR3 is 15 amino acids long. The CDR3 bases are TGTGCCAGCAGCGTAGCAAATAGCGGGAGCGAAAAGCAGTTCTTC. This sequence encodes CASSVANSGSEKQFF.

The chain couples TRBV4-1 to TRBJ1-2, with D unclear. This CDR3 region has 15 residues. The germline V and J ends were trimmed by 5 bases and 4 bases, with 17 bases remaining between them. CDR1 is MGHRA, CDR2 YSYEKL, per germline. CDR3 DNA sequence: TGCGCCAGCAGCAGTCCCCTTCTAGGGCGCTATGGCTACACCTTC. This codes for CASSSPLLGRYGYTF.

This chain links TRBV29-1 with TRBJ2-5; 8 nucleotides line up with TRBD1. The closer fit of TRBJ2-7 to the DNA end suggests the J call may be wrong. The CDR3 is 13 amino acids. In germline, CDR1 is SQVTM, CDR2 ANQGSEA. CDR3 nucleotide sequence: TGCAGCGTTGAAAAAGGGACAGGAAACGAGCAGTACTTC. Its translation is CSVEKGTGNEQYF.

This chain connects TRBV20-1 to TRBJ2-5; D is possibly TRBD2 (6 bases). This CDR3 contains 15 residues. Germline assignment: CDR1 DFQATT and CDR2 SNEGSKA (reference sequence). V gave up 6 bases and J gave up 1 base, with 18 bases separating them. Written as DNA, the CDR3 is TGCAGTGCCACGAGCTGGGGGGTTTCCCAAGAGACCCAGTACTTC. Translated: CSATSWGVSQETQYF.

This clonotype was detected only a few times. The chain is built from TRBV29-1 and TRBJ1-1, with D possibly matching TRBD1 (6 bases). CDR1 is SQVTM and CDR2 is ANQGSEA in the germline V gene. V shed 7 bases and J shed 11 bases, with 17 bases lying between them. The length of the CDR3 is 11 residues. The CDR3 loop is CSGFTGAWAFF. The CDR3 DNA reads TGCAGCGGGTTTACGGGGGCATGGGCTTTCTTT.